This is a list of T cell receptor beta chains from one sample in a study of T cell responses to AZD1222 COVID-19 vaccine. Here immunoSEQ multiplex PCR was the method, and the copy in TCRdb shows in-frame clones only, minus some. This repertoire shows some 150,000 clones, 92% found once; its top ten account for less than 3.5%. The sample in question was peripheral blood, obtained 28 days after the second AZD1222 dose. Every receptor here comes from an adult who received the AZD1222 COVID-19 vaccine. CDR3s include the opening cysteine and the closing phenylalanine or tryptophan. The order of the fields is J gene, D gene, V gene, CDR3 protein. A D gene is named only where the DNA matches it firmly.

J gene: TRBJ2-3
D gene: TRBD2
V gene: TRBV28
CDR3 protein: CASSFIGSGTSGRGTDTQYF

J gene: TRBJ1-5
D gene: NA
V gene: TRBV19
CDR3 protein: CASSMKSQVNQPQHF

J gene: TRBJ2-6
D gene: NA
V gene: TRBV7-2
CDR3 protein: CASSLGGMGNLLTF

J gene: TRBJ1-2
D gene: NA
V gene: TRBV28
CDR3 protein: CASSSPSTVYGYTF

J gene: TRBJ2-1
D gene: TRBD2
V gene: TRBV9
CDR3 protein: CASSVGGLAGGGEQFF

J gene: TRBJ2-3
D gene: TRBD2
V gene: TRBV5-7
CDR3 protein: CASSFQRECTDTQYF

J gene: TRBJ2-7
D gene: NA
V gene: TRBV19
CDR3 protein: CASSIGEYLHEQYF

J gene: TRBJ2-3
D gene: TRBD1
V gene: TRBV3-1/TRBV3-2
CDR3 protein: CASSLWTGEFADTQYF

J gene: TRBJ2-2
D gene: NA
V gene: TRBV9
CDR3 protein: CASSGRAATGELFF

J gene: TRBJ1-5
D gene: NA
V gene: TRBV2
CDR3 protein: CASSEDSAKGQPQHF

J gene: TRBJ2-7
D gene: NA
V gene: TRBV2
CDR3 protein: CASRYRAEQYF

J gene: TRBJ2-2
D gene: TRBD2
V gene: TRBV18
CDR3 protein: CASSPRTSGWTGELFF

J gene: TRBJ1-2
D gene: TRBD1
V gene: TRBV28
CDR3 protein: CASSSPGQGLGGYTF

J gene: TRBJ2-1
D gene: TRBD2
V gene: TRBV24-1
CDR3 protein: CATSDSGRAPNEQFF

J gene: TRBJ2-2
D gene: TRBD2
V gene: TRBV24-1
CDR3 protein: CATSDLSPGTSGRGTLAGELFF

J gene: TRBJ1-4
D gene: NA
V gene: TRBV10-3
CDR3 protein: CAISERGRDNEKLFF

J gene: TRBJ2-7
D gene: NA
V gene: TRBV15
CDR3 protein: CATSREVGGSYEQYF

J gene: TRBJ2-3
D gene: NA
V gene: TRBV18
CDR3 protein: CASSPRLADTQYF

J gene: TRBJ1-2
D gene: NA
V gene: TRBV3-1/TRBV3-2
CDR3 protein: CASSQTESNYGYTF

J gene: TRBJ1-1
D gene: NA
V gene: TRBV6-5
CDR3 protein: CASSGTANTEAFF

J gene: TRBJ1-6
D gene: NA
V gene: TRBV20-1
CDR3 protein: CSASRQGGNSPLHF

J gene: TRBJ2-1
D gene: TRBD2
V gene: TRBV5-1
CDR3 protein: CASSLVGLAGDDEQFF

J gene: TRBJ2-3
D gene: TRBD2
V gene: TRBV30
CDR3 protein: CAWSATSGRTDTQYF

J gene: TRBJ2-5
D gene: NA
V gene: TRBV27
CDR3 protein: CASSFSYQETQYF

J gene: TRBJ2-1
D gene: NA
V gene: TRBV5-1
CDR3 protein: CASSRQAYNEQFF

J gene: TRBJ2-7
D gene: NA
V gene: TRBV27
CDR3 protein: CASTRGGGEQYF

J gene: TRBJ2-7
D gene: TRBD2
V gene: TRBV5-1
CDR3 protein: CASSLGASGKYEQYF

J gene: TRBJ1-2
D gene: TRBD1
V gene: TRBV4-1
CDR3 protein: CASSQGYRGRATYGYTF

J gene: TRBJ2-5
D gene: NA
V gene: TRBV3-1/TRBV3-2
CDR3 protein: CASSQSSGARETQYF

J gene: TRBJ1-1
D gene: NA
V gene: TRBV6-5
CDR3 protein: CASSIGQGEAFF

J gene: TRBJ1-1
D gene: NA
V gene: TRBV11-1
CDR3 protein: CASSLMWRNTEAFF

J gene: TRBJ2-5
D gene: NA
V gene: TRBV5-1
CDR3 protein: CASSPGPGGEVQYF

J gene: TRBJ1-6
D gene: NA
V gene: TRBV9
CDR3 protein: CASSPPGRMAPLHF

J gene: TRBJ2-1
D gene: NA
V gene: TRBV2
CDR3 protein: CASSVVGHEQFF

J gene: TRBJ1-5
D gene: NA
V gene: TRBV7-6
CDR3 protein: CASSSDPGRNQPQHF

J gene: TRBJ2-2
D gene: NA
V gene: TRBV11-2
CDR3 protein: CASSLVVLNTGELFF

J gene: TRBJ2-1
D gene: TRBD2
V gene: TRBV6-4
CDR3 protein: CASSNELAGGAEQFF

J gene: TRBJ1-5
D gene: NA
V gene: TRBV7-8
CDR3 protein: CASSLSLRNLDSNQPQHF

J gene: TRBJ2-7
D gene: NA
V gene: TRBV9
CDR3 protein: CASSVTPRDYEQYF

J gene: TRBJ1-4
D gene: NA
V gene: TRBV7-9
CDR3 protein: CASSPKGHGNEKLFF